The 2 T cell receptor beta chains presented below share a single source sample, sequenced in a study of human T cells and chemical hapten exposure. Time point: patch test 3, about 24 weeks after DPC sensitization. Treatment noted: therapeutic diphenylcyclopropenone sensitization with weekly scalp DPC. Whole blood, unfractionated, served as the material for total RNA extraction. TCRdb processed the RACE reads anew with MiXCR; each CDR3 protein has one entry. The sample contains 35,000 to 45,000 distinct CDR3 sequences, roughly 12% of which appear only once. Specimen: whole blood, collected in connection with sensitization to the hapten diphenylcyclopropenone (DPC). These TCRs come from a woman aged 35 to 49 with alopecia areata. Some clones in this sample may be carry-over from other donors' samples.

This clonotype was observed a handful of times. The chain couples TRBV21-1 to TRBJ2-5; the table's D call, TRBD1, has no DNA check behind it. TRBV21-1 is a recognized pseudogene. The CDR3 has 15 residues. The CDR3 nucleotides read TGTGCCAGCAGCACGCCGGGACCTGGGGAAGAGACCCAGTACTTC. Protein: CASSTPGPGEETQYF.

CDR3 amino acids: CASSVVENTEAFF. DNA for the CDR3: TGTGCCAGCAGTGTAGTCGAAAACACTGAAGCTTTCTTT. The rearrangement uses TRBV2 and TRBJ1-1, with D uncertain. V shed 4 bases and J shed 2 bases, with 8 bases lying between them. The CDR3 covers 13 residues. The germline gives CDR1 SNHLY, CDR2 FYNNEI. Supplemented by reference TRBV2 and TRBJ1-1, the full variable domain reads EPEVTQTPSHQVTQMGQEVILRCVPISNHLYFYWYRQILGQKVEFLVSFYNNEISEKSEIFDDQFSVERPDGSNFTLKIRSTKLEDSAMYFCASSVVENTEAFFGQGTRLTVV.